These 11 T cell receptor beta chains originate from one sample sequenced in a study of blood T cell repertoires in COVID-19 (dated by TCRdb to about 2020). Library preparation employed the immunoSEQ multiplex PCR assay. What TCRdb holds here is the immuneACCESS table cut down to in-frame rearrangements. Part of the clones is not present; checked against another copy, under half of the missing clones reflect an unresolved V gene, and the others are unexplained. The sample has 100,000 to 150,000 clones on record, approximately 85% of them singletons. Under 7% of the sample belongs to the ten largest clones. Sequencing was performed on peripheral blood. The receptor set was obtained from a man of 80 years or more with active or convalescent COVID-19.

The rearrangement joins TRBV20-1 to TRBJ2-1; D not certain. From germline, CDR1 is DFQATT and CDR2 SNEGSKA (reference sequence). Deletions cut 7 bases from V and 0 bases from J, with 4 bases between. This CDR3 has 11 residues. The CDR3 loop is CSGGSYNEQFF. The CDR3 DNA follows: TGCAGTGGAGGCTCCTACAATGAGCAGTTCTTC.

This rearrangement joins TRBV6-1 to TRBJ1-5; D call uncertain. Germline CDR1 is MNHNS and CDR2 is SASEGT. V lost 2 bases and J lost 0, with 8 bases in between. The CDR3 covers 15 residues. This CDR3 is CASSERRNSNQPQHF. CDR3 DNA sequence: TGTGCCAGCAGTGAACGCAGAAATAGCAATCAGCCCCAGCATTTT.

The chain carries TRBV25-1 and TRBJ2-5; D unclear. V was pared by 3 bases and J by 5 bases, with 19 bases between. The germline CDR1 and CDR2 sequences are MGHDK and SYGVNS. The CDR3 runs 16 residues. CDR3 sequence (DNA): TGTGCCAGCAGTGACCCTGCCCGAAGAGTTTTCGAGACCCAGTACTTC. Translating it yields CASSDPARRVFETQYF.

The J gene is TRBJ2-1, the V gene TRBV12-3 or TRBV12-4, with D possibly TRBD2 on 6 matching bases. V was trimmed by 1 base and J by 10 bases, leaving 11 bases between them. CDR3 length: 13 amino acids. In DNA form, the CDR3 reads TGTGCCAGCAGTTTAGTGCGGCGGGAAGAGCAGTTCTTC. Translation gives CASSLVRREEQFF.

This rearrangement joins TRBV21-1 to TRBJ1-2; the table assigns TRBD1, which was not confirmed against the DNA. TRBV21-1 is flagged as a pseudogene. This CDR3 comprises 23 residues. CDR3 in DNA: TGTGCCAGCAGCAAAGCCGTACTAGCCCGGTTATCGAGCTGGACAGGAGGTAACTATGGCTACACCTTC. Translating gives CASSKAVLARLSSWTGGNYGYTF.

This chain connects TRBV7-6 to TRBJ2-7, with D perhaps matching TRBD2 (7 bases). Germline CDR1 is SGHVS and CDR2 is FNYEAQ. Trimming left V 2 bases short and J 2 bases short, with 13 bases between. There are 15 residues in the CDR3. The CDR3 loop reads CASSLRGGGPYEQYF. Here the CDR3 DNA reads TGTGCCAGCAGCTTAAGGGGGGGAGGGCCCTACGAGCAGTACTTC.

The rearrangement uses TRBV2 and TRBJ2-2, with D uncertain. V was cut by 6 bases and J by 10 bases, with 12 bases left in between. The germline V gene has CDR1 SNHLY and CDR2 FYNNEI. This CDR3 region has 12 residues. The CDR3 is CASRENSAELFF. The CDR3, as DNA: TGTGCCAGCAGGGAGAACTCGGCGGAGCTGTTTTTT.

V gene TRBV28 combines with J gene TRBJ1-2; D is unclear. Germline CDR1 reads MDHEN; CDR2 reads SYDVKM. This CDR3 is 15 amino acids long. Deletions cut 3 bases from V and 3 bases from J, with 14 bases between. The CDR3 protein is CASSFGRGKDYGYTF. CDR3 DNA sequence: TGTGCCAGCAGTTTCGGTCGGGGAAAGGACTATGGCTACACCTTC.

The chain employs TRBV6-5 and TRBJ2-3; no clear D gene. The ends were cut back, 10 bases at V and 2 bases at J, with 13 bases in the middle. The length of the CDR3 is 13 residues. In germline, CDR1 is MNHEY, CDR2 SVGAGI. The CDR3, as DNA: TGTGCCACCTCACACACACACACAGATACGCAGTATTTT. Protein sequence: CATSHTHTDTQYF.

This clone turned up a few times. The rearrangement joins TRBV6-4 to TRBJ2-1; a possible D gene is TRBD2 (6 bases). Germline loops: CDR1 MRHNA, CDR2 SNTAGT. The CDR3 runs to 13 residues. Deletions cut 2 bases from V and 7 bases from J, with 9 bases between. DNA of the CDR3: TGTGCCAGCAGTGACGGGACTGCTAATGAGCAGTTCTTC. It encodes CASSDGTANEQFF.

V and J are TRBV19 and TRBJ2-7; D is ambiguous. V dropped 5 bases and J dropped 3 bases, with 11 bases sitting between them. The CDR3 covers 13 residues. Germline CDR1 is LNHDA and CDR2 is SQIVND (reference sequence). CDR3 residues: CASSDGWNYEQYF. CDR3 coding DNA: TGTGCCAGTAGTGACGGGTGGAACTACGAGCAGTACTTC.